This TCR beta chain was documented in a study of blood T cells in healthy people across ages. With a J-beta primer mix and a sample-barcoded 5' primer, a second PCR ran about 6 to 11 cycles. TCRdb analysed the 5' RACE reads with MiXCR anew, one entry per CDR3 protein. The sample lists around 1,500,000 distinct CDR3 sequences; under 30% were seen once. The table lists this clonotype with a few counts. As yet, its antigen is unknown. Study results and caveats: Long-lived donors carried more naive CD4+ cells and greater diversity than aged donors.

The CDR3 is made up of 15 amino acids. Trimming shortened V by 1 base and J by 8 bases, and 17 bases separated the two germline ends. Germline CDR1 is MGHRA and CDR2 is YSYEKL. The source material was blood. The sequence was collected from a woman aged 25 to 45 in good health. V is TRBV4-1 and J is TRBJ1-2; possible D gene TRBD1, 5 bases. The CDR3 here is CASSQVRGTGKGYTF. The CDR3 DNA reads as TGCGCCAGCAGCCAAGTTCGTGGTACAGGCAAAGGCTACACCTTC.